The next 19 T cell receptor beta chains were all read from a single sample in a study of T cell responses to AZD1222 COVID-19 vaccine. Generated by immunoSEQ multiplex PCR, the TCRdb table keeps only in-frame clones and is missing some. Altogether 25,000 to 35,000 clones are present, under 90% being singletons, with the ten largest covering over 1%. This material consisted of peripheral blood, taken on day 0 of AZD1222 vaccination. The receptors shown here come from an adult in good health.

This chain joins TRBV3-1 (or the pseudogene TRBV3-2) and TRBJ2-7; no reliable D call. This CDR3 has 14 amino acids. V lost 1 base and J 0 bases, leaving 7 bases between the germline ends. Germline loops: CDR1 LGHDT, CDR2 YNNKEL (reference sequence). This CDR3 is CASSQVPSSYEQYF. CDR3 DNA: TGTGCCAGCAGCCAAGTGCCTAGCTCCTACGAGCAGTACTTC.

The chain couples TRBV5-1 to TRBJ2-7; tentative D call: TRBD2 (5 bases). The CDR3 is 14 amino acids. The V gene lost 0 bases and the J gene lost 6 bases, with 13 bases spanning the gap. CDR1 SGHRS and CDR2 YFSETQ come from the germline V gene. The CDR3 DNA reads TGCGCCAGCAGCTTGGAACGGCTCGGAGGCGAGCAGTACTTC. Amino acid sequence: CASSLERLGGEQYF. Based on the CDR3 plus reference TRBV5-1 and TRBJ2-7, the full variable domain is KAGVTQTPRYLIKTRGQQVTLSCSPISGHRSVSWYQQTPGQGLQFLFEYFSETQRNKGNFPGRFSGRQFSNSRSEMNVSTLELGDSALYLCASSLERLGGEQYFGPGTRLTVT.

The chain couples TRBV5-6 to TRBJ1-5, with D possibly being TRBD1 (5 bases). The germline gives CDR1 SGHDT, CDR2 YYEEEE. The V end lost 3 bases, the J end lost 4 bases, and 20 bases lay between the germline ends. The CDR3 sequence is 17 residues long. The CDR3 bases are TGTGCCAGCAGCTCTCTACGAATGAGACAGTCAAATCAGCCCCAGCATTTT. Translated: CASSSLRMRQSNQPQHF.

The count of this clone is one. The rearrangement joins TRBV12-2 to TRBJ2-7; the table gives TRBD2 as D, unverified against the DNA. TRBV12-2 is annotated as a pseudogene. The CDR3 is 14 amino acids. CDR3 amino acids: CASRLAQDYYEQYF. The CDR3 nucleotides read TGTGCAAGTCGCTTAGCCCAGGACTACTACGAGCAGTACTTC.

This sequence joins TRBV7-6 and TRBJ1-1, with D possibly being TRBD1 (5 bases). CDR3 length: 19 amino acids. Per germline, CDR1 SGHVS and CDR2 FNYEAQ. The ends were cut back, 5 bases at V and 0 bases at J, with 25 bases in the middle. CDR3: CASSPFVGGTNRMNTEAFF. In DNA form, the CDR3 reads TGTGCCAGCAGCCCCTTCGTGGGGGGTACAAATCGCATGAACACTGAAGCTTTCTTT. Combining the CDR3 with reference TRBV7-6 and TRBJ1-1 gives the whole variable domain GAGVSQSPRYKVTKRGQDVALRCDPISGHVSLYWYRQALGQGPEFLTYFNYEAQQDKSGLPNDRFSAERPEGSISTLTIQRTEQRDSAMYRCASSPFVGGTNRMNTEAFFGQGTRLTVV.

The chain couples TRBV2 to TRBJ2-7; no clear D. Germline V lookup: CDR1 SNHLY, CDR2 FYNNEI. This CDR3 comprises 11 residues. Trimming shortened V by 4 bases and J by 1 base, and 2 bases separated the two germline ends. This CDR3 reads CASSGSYEQYF. CDR3 bases: TGTGCCAGCAGTGGTTCCTACGAGCAGTACTTC.

The chain employs TRBV4-3 and TRBJ1-2, with a possible D match to TRBD1 (5 bases). Germline V lookup: CDR1 LGHNA, CDR2 YSLEER. Trimming removed 0 bases from V and 2 bases from J, with 13 bases in between. The CDR3 consists of 16 residues. The CDR3, as DNA: TGCGCCAGCAGCCAAGATGGGGGGACTGCCAACTATGGCTACACCTTC. Protein sequence: CASSQDGGTANYGYTF.

V usage is TRBV6-2 or TRBV6-3 and J usage is TRBJ1-5; possibly TRBD1 for D (5 bases). Germline CDR1 MNHEY, CDR2 SVGEGT. The V end was cut by 2 bases, the J end by 0 bases, with 11 bases between. This CDR3 is 16 amino acids long. In DNA form, the CDR3 reads TGTGCCAGCAGTTACCTTTCTGGGGCTAGCAATCAGCCCCAGCATTTT. It translates to CASSYLSGASNQPQHF.

As DNA, the CDR3 is TGTGCCAGCAGCTTAACATTTAACACTGAAGCTTTCTTT. Amino acid sequence: CASSLTFNTEAFF. The chain links TRBV7-3 to TRBJ1-1, with no clear D. The CDR3 runs to 13 residues. V was clipped by 0 bases and J by 2 bases, with 4 bases between them. CDR1 and CDR2 (germline): SGHTA, FQGTGA.

The chain is built from TRBV5-4 and TRBJ2-1, with 8 bases fitting TRBD2. The CDR3 is made up of 19 amino acids. The V gene's germline CDR1 is SGHNT and CDR2 YYREEE (reference sequence). The ends lost 4 bases at V and 4 bases at J; junction bases unmatched: 19. The DNA for the CDR3 is TGTGCCAGCAGCGGGGGGAGAGTAGCGGGACCTCCCGGGTACAATGAGCAGTTCTTC. This sequence encodes CASSGGRVAGPPGYNEQFF.

Only one count was recorded for this clone. V gene TRBV6-5 combines with J gene TRBJ2-7, with 8 bases lining up with TRBD1. V lost 4 bases and J lost 4; bases outside the gene matches: 3. Per the germline V gene, CDR1 is MNHEY and CDR2 is SVGAGI. The length of the CDR3 is 13 residues. The DNA for the CDR3 is TGTGCCAGCAGTTGGGGACAGGCTTACGAGCAGTACTTC. It encodes CASSWGQAYEQYF.

This rearrangement joins TRBV12-3 or TRBV12-4 to TRBJ2-1; D is undetermined. This CDR3 contains 12 residues. V gave up 10 bases and J gave up 7 bases, with 14 bases separating them. CDR3 nucleotide sequence: TGTGCCACCAGAGGCGGTGGGAATGAGCAGTTCTTC. Translated, it gives CATRGGGNEQFF.

This CDR3 reads CASSSSGSNEQFF. The CDR3 nucleotides are TGTGCCAGCAGCTCTAGCGGGAGCAATGAGCAGTTCTTC. This chain joins TRBV11-3 and TRBJ2-1, with 10 bases lining up with TRBD2. This CDR3 contains 13 residues. With 4 bases clipped from V and 6 bases from J, the junction kept 0 bases outside the gene matches. Germline lookup yields CDR1 SGHNT and CDR2 YENEEA.

This clone was recorded only once. The chain is built from TRBV6-5 and TRBJ2-1; 10 nucleotides match TRBD2. Germline trimming cut 5 bases from V and 5 bases from J; bases unmatched to any gene: 6. The CDR3 length is 15 residues. Germline V lookup: CDR1 MNHEY, CDR2 SVGAGI. The CDR3 DNA reads as TGTGCCAGCAGTCCTTGGACTAGCGGTGACAATGAGCAGTTCTTC. Translating it yields CASSPWTSGDNEQFF.

This clone was counted once. The genes are TRBV9 and TRBJ2-2, with TRBD2 matching over 10 bases. After removal of 4 bases from V and 0 bases from J, the junction contained 9 bases not matched to a gene. CDR1 is SGDLS and CDR2 is YYNGEE in the germline V gene. The CDR3 covers 18 residues. The CDR3 spells CASSPRGGTSANTGELFF. The CDR3 nucleotides read TGTGCCAGCAGCCCCAGAGGAGGGACTAGCGCGAACACCGGGGAGCTGTTTTTT.

This sequence joins TRBV6-5 and TRBJ2-5; D may be TRBD1 (5 bases). Germline loops: CDR1 MNHEY, CDR2 SVGAGI. The CDR3 extends over 16 amino acids. V was shortened by 0 bases and J by 7 bases, with 18 bases between the two germline ends. In DNA, the CDR3 is TGTGCCAGCAGTTACTCTAGGCAGGGCGCTGCAGGGACCCAGTACTTC. Its protein is CASSYSRQGAAGTQYF.

The gene calls are TRBV27 and TRBJ1-6, with D hard to call. The CDR3 is 13 residues long. CDR1 MNHEY and CDR2 SMNVEV come from the germline V gene (reference sequence). V lost 3 bases to trimming and J lost 7 bases, with 7 bases between them. The CDR3 bases are TGTGCCAGCAGTTTTCTCAGCAATTCACCCCTCCACTTT. It yields the protein CASSFLSNSPLHF.

Written as DNA, the CDR3 is TGTGCCAGCAGTGCACTAGGCGAGCAGTTCTTC. It encodes CASSALGEQFF. The chain joins TRBV2 to TRBJ2-1; possible D gene TRBD2, 5 bases. This CDR3 has 11 residues. V was shortened by 4 bases and J by 10 bases, with 8 bases between the two germline ends. Germline CDR1 reads SNHLY; CDR2 reads FYNNEI.

V usage is TRBV3-1 (or the pseudogene TRBV3-2) and J usage is TRBJ1-2; D is uncertain. The CDR3 totals 13 residues. V dropped 0 bases and J dropped 6 bases, with 8 bases sitting between them. Germline CDR1 reads LGHDT; CDR2 reads YNNKEL (reference sequence). The CDR3 nucleotides read TGTGCCAGCAGCCAAGAGCCCTTGGATGGCTACACCTTC. Encoded protein: CASSQEPLDGYTF.